This TCR beta chain is from a study of T cells in Graves' hyperthyroidism and ophthalmopathy. The CDR3 length is 17 residues. Trimming took 2 bases from V and 2 from J, leaving 15 bases between them. In germline, CDR1 is LNHNV, CDR2 YYDKDF (reference sequence). Uncontrolled infections, other autoimmune diseases, pregnancy or lactation led to exclusion of patients. Used for diagnoses were clinical symptoms, serum thyroxine and TRAb, thyroid ultrasound and orbital computed tomography. Notes on this clonotype: Its antigen is not known.

TCR beta CDR3 region amplification was performed from RNA transcripts. Carried out on the TCR CDR3, a first-round RT-PCR used the HTBI primer set. One entry per CDR3 protein results from TCRdb running MiXCR on the multiplex PCR reads. The repertoire holds roughly 570,000 distinct CDR3 sequences, with around 42% as singletons. Whole-study results and caveats: Blood shared most expanded thyroid clonotypes above 0.001.

The V and J genes are TRBV15 and TRBJ2-2; a possible D gene is TRBD1 (6 bases). The TCR was taken from an adult woman with Graves' disease, either hyperthyroidism or ophthalmopathy (not recorded which). The specimen sequenced was peripheral blood or thyroid tissue (not recorded which). This CDR3 is CATSRYQGLGNTGELFF. DNA for the CDR3: TGTGCCACCAGCAGATACCAGGGGCTAGGTAACACCGGGGAGCTGTTTTTT.